The next 18 T cell receptor beta chains were all read from a single sample in a study of blood T cell repertoires in COVID-19. Assay used: immunoSEQ multiplex PCR; TCRdb lists only in-frame clones, some missing. The table lists fewer than 200,000 clones, about 90% of them singletons. Sequencing input: peripheral blood. These receptors all come from a man aged 30-40 years with COVID-19, enrolled during active disease.

This chain joins TRBV7-2 and TRBJ2-7; the match to TRBD2 covers 8 bases. This CDR3 contains 15 residues. Germline V CDR1 and CDR2: SGHTA, FQGNSA. V was clipped by 5 bases and J by 0 bases; unmatched bases: 6. CDR3 region: CASSHTSGVSYEQYF. The CDR3 coding sequence is TGTGCCAGCAGCCACACTAGCGGAGTCTCCTACGAGCAGTACTTC.

The genes are TRBV4-1 and TRBJ2-7; 7 bases agree with TRBD2. The trim removed 1 base at V and 5 bases at J, leaving 8 bases unmatched. The CDR3 is made up of 15 amino acids. CDR1 and CDR2 (germline): MGHRA, YSYEKL. The CDR3 DNA reads as TGCGCCAGCAGCCAAGTGGCTAGCGGAGGGGACGAGCAGTACTTC. Encoded protein: CASSQVASGGDEQYF.

The chain uses TRBV6-5 and TRBJ1-3; D is possibly TRBD1 (6 bases). This CDR3 is built from 15 residues. The V end lost 2 bases, the J end lost 3 bases, and 11 bases lay between the germline ends. Germline values: CDR1 MNHEY, CDR2 SVGAGI. In DNA, the CDR3 is TGTGCCAGCAGTTACGCGACAGGCCTTGGAAACACCATATATTTT. It is translated as CASSYATGLGNTIYF.

The genes are TRBV24-1 and TRBJ2-4; a weak D match, TRBD1 (6 bases). Trimming took off 2 bases at V and 1 base at J, with 20 bases between the two ends. The V gene's germline CDR1 is KGHDR and CDR2 SFDVKD. The CDR3 extends over 19 amino acids. CDR3 sequence: CATSDSTRDTPSAKNIQYF. The CDR3 DNA sequence: TGTGCCACCAGTGATTCCACTCGGGACACCCCTTCGGCCAAAAACATTCAGTACTTC.

This chain uses TRBV14 with TRBJ1-6; maybe TRBD1 (5 bases). Germline V gene sequence: CDR1 SGHDN, CDR2 FVKESK. This CDR3 comprises 14 residues. Trimming stripped 2 bases from V and 7 bases from J, with 9 bases between. This CDR3 is CASSQWTPNSPLHF. The DNA of the CDR3 is TGTGCCAGCAGCCAATGGACACCCAATTCACCCCTCCACTTT.

The V and J genes are TRBV6-1 and TRBJ2-1; maybe TRBD2 (6 bases). V was trimmed by 2 bases and J by 7 bases, leaving 15 bases between them. The CDR3 length is 15 residues. CDR1 is MNHNS and CDR2 is SASEGT in the germline V gene. The CDR3 loop reads CASSEPGLRPNEQFF. The CDR3, as DNA: TGTGCCAGCAGTGAACCGGGACTCAGGCCAAATGAGCAGTTCTTC.

CDR3 region: CASSQDFLAVNTGELFF. For the CDR3, the DNA is TGCGCCAGCAGCCAAGATTTCCTAGCGGTAAACACCGGGGAGCTGTTTTTT. The chain links TRBV4-3 to TRBJ2-2; the match to TRBD2 covers 7 bases. This CDR3 is 17 amino acids long. The ends lost 0 bases at V and 2 bases at J; junction bases unmatched: 6. The germline V gene has CDR1 LGHNA and CDR2 YSLEER.

The chain joins TRBV19 to TRBJ2-1, with 14 bases fitting TRBD2. The trim removed 3 bases at V and 12 bases at J, leaving 19 bases unmatched. Per germline, CDR1 LNHDA and CDR2 SQIVND (reference sequence). There are 19 residues in the CDR3. CDR3 sequence (DNA): TGTGCCAGTAGTATTCAGGGGTTTGTAGGGACTAGCGGGAGTTTTGGGCAGTTCTTC. As protein: CASSIQGFVGTSGSFGQFF.

J is TRBJ2-7 and V is TRBV27; D is possibly TRBD1 (5 bases). From germline, CDR1 is MNHEY and CDR2 SMNVEV (reference sequence). This CDR3 comprises 15 residues. V was clipped by 2 bases and J by 2 bases, with 13 bases between them. CDR3 in DNA: TGTGCCAGCAGTTTAAGCGACAGCTTAACCTACGAGCAGTACTTC. It encodes CASSLSDSLTYEQYF.

The chain couples TRBV28 to TRBJ1-1; D perhaps matches TRBD1 (6 bases). V was cut by 5 bases and J by 1 base, with 14 bases left in between. Germline V gene data show CDR1 as MDHEN and CDR2 as SYDVKM. This CDR3 is 15 amino acids long. In DNA form, the CDR3 reads TGTGCCAGCAGTCTATTCCTGGGGGCGAACACTGAAGCTTTCTTT. This sequence encodes CASSLFLGANTEAFF.

The rearrangement links TRBV18 to TRBJ2-1; 9 bases are shared with TRBD1. The CDR3 is 14 amino acids. Germline-derived CDR1 and CDR2 are KGHSH and LQKENI. V lost 6 bases, J lost 5 bases, and 5 bases stayed unmatched. CDR3 protein: CASSPGTGNNEQFF. CDR3 in DNA: TGTGCCAGCTCCCCCGGGACAGGGAACAATGAGCAGTTCTTC.

V gene TRBV28 combines with J gene TRBJ2-7, with D uncertain. Trimming removed 3 bases at V and 9 bases at J, with 21 bases between. Germline values: CDR1 MDHEN, CDR2 SYDVKM. CDR3 length: 15 residues. Here the CDR3 reads CASSFAPARPGGQYF. The CDR3 DNA reads as TGTGCCAGCAGTTTCGCTCCAGCGCGCCCGGGTGGGCAGTACTTC.

The chain links TRBV5-5 to TRBJ1-5; 8 bases are a match to TRBD1. CDR1 and CDR2 from the germline V gene are SGHKS and YYEKEE (reference sequence). This CDR3 comprises 17 residues. J lost 7 bases, V lost 2 bases, and 14 bases had no gene match. This CDR3 is CASSLNLGQGAIQPQHF. The CDR3 coding sequence is TGTGCCAGCAGCTTAAATCTCGGCCAGGGGGCTATCCAGCCCCAGCATTTT.

The chain carries TRBV6-1 and TRBJ1-4; no firm D call. The CDR3 extends over 15 amino acids. Trimming removed 1 base from V and 5 bases from J, with 11 bases in between. Germline CDR1 and CDR2: MNHNS and SASEGT. Here the CDR3 DNA reads TGTGCCAGCAGTGAAGGGGTCTGGGCGAATGAAAAACTGTTTTTT. Encoded protein: CASSEGVWANEKLFF.

This chain joins TRBV7-2 and TRBJ2-1; TRBD2 matches 9 bases. CDR1 is SGHTA and CDR2 is FQGNSA in the germline V gene. V lost 2 bases to trimming and J lost 8 bases; unmatched junction nucleotides: 7. The CDR3 is 15 amino acids. The CDR3 DNA sequence: TGTGCCAGCAGCTTATCCAGGGCTAGCGGGGATGAGCAGTTCTTC. Amino acids: CASSLSRASGDEQFF.

The chain combines TRBV5-1 with TRBJ1-5; TRBD1 matches 10 bases. V lost 4 bases and J lost 5; bases outside the gene matches: 3. CDR1 and CDR2 (germline): SGHRS, YFSETQ. The CDR3 contains 14 residues. The CDR3: CASSGGQGYQPQHF. The DNA for the CDR3 is TGCGCCAGCAGCGGGGGACAGGGGTATCAGCCCCAGCATTTT.

This clone is a singleton in its sample. The chain is built from TRBV5-6 and TRBJ2-6; TRBD1 matches at 9 bases. J lost 0 bases, V lost 1 base, and 8 bases had no gene match. Germline V gene lookup returns CDR1 SGHDT and CDR2 YYEEEE. The CDR3 is 19 amino acids. The CDR3 DNA reads as TGTGCCAGCAGCTTGCCGGGACAGGGTGTCCCCTCTGGGGCCAACGTCCTGACTTTC. Amino acids: CASSLPGQGVPSGANVLTF.

The CDR3: CASSYEAVRSPYEQYF. The CDR3 bases are TGTGCCAGCAGTTACGAGGCAGTCCGGAGTCCCTACGAGCAGTACTTC. The chain recombines TRBV6-5 with TRBJ2-7; D gene unclear. Trimming pared 2 bases from V and 2 bases from J, leaving 16 bases between. The CDR3 contains 16 residues. The germline CDR1 and CDR2 sequences are MNHEY and SVGAGI.